This T cell receptor beta chain was profiled in a study of control samples from healthy donors and cancer patients. With 0 bases clipped from V and 6 bases from J, the junction kept 3 bases outside the gene matches. This CDR3 region has 14 residues. Germline CDR1 reads SGHRS; CDR2 reads YFSETQ. Using immunoSEQ multiplex PCR, the repertoire was profiled, and TCRdb retains in-frame clones only, with some absent. The data hold about 270,000 clones, with around 80% observed a single time. The source is a woman aged 55 to 70 with lung cancer. V gene TRBV5-1 combines with J gene TRBJ2-1, with 7 nucleotides matching TRBD2. The sequenced material came from PBMCs. The CDR3 DNA sequence: TGCGCCAGCAGCTTGGCGGCTAGCGGCAATGAGCAGTTCTTC. It yields the protein CASSLAASGNEQFF.